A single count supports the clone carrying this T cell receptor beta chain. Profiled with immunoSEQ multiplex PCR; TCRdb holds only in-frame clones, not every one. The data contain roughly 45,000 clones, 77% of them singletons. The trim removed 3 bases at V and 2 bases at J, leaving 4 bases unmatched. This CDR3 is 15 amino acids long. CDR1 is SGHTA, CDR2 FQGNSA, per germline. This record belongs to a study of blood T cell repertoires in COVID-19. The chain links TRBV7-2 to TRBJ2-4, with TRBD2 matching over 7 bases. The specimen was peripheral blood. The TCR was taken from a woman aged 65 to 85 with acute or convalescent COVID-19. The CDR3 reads CASSFMGLTKNIQYF. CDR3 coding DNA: TGTGCCAGCAGCTTTATGGGACTAACCAAAAACATTCAGTACTTC.